These 4 T cell receptor beta chains share one sample of origin, sequenced in a study of shared clonotypes between healthy human individuals (TCRdb year 2020). Library preparation employed the immunoSEQ multiplex PCR assay. The source is immuneACCESS, and TCRdb retained only in-frame sequences with V and J called. Part of the clones is not carried over; for the studies checked, unresolved V genes explain less than half of this, and the remainder is unexplained. Present in this sample are roughly 640,000 clones, more than 95% of which were seen just once. The ten largest clones take up 0.055% to 0.07% of the sample. The sample taken for sequencing was naive CD4+ T cells sorted from blood. Reading the label with the study, this specimen's cell subset or site is: CD45RA+ positively selected. Every receptor here comes from a woman in her twenties or thirties in good health.

The J gene is TRBJ2-7, the V gene TRBV15, with D possibly being TRBD2 (6 bases). V was shortened by 0 bases and J by 1 base, with 7 bases between the two germline ends. Germline V lookup: CDR1 LNHNV, CDR2 YYDKDF (reference sequence). The CDR3 runs to 14 residues. CDR3: CATSREGGSYEQYF. As DNA, the CDR3 is TGTGCCACCAGCAGAGAAGGAGGGTCCTACGAGCAGTACTTC.

V usage is TRBV4-2 and J usage is TRBJ2-1, with TRBD2 identical over 11 bases. The germline gives CDR1 LGHNA, CDR2 YNFKEQ. The CDR3 has 17 residues. The trim removed 1 base at V and 8 bases at J, leaving 10 bases unmatched. CDR3 sequence reads: CASSQVIGLAGGDEQFF. DNA for the CDR3: TGTGCCAGCAGCCAAGTTATTGGACTAGCGGGTGGAGATGAGCAGTTCTTC.

The chain links TRBV6-1 to TRBJ2-1; 9 nucleotides line up with TRBD2. The CDR3 covers 17 residues. Germline V gives CDR1 MNHNS, CDR2 SASEGT. Trimming at V came to 0 bases and at J to 5 bases, leaving 8 bases not matched to a gene. CDR3 residues: CASSEASAGGRNNEQFF. The CDR3 DNA reads as TGTGCCAGCAGTGAAGCTTCAGCGGGAGGACGAAACAATGAGCAGTTCTTC.

The chain is built from TRBV27 and TRBJ1-5, with 7 bases that match TRBD1. The length of the CDR3 is 13 residues. V lost 6 bases to trimming and J lost 13 bases; unmatched junction nucleotides: 12. Germline V gives CDR1 MNHEY, CDR2 SMNVEV (reference sequence). CDR3 region: CASRESDRVEQHF. DNA of the CDR3: TGTGCCAGCAGAGAATCAGACAGGGTGGAACAGCATTTT.